This T cell receptor (beta chain) was captured by sequencing in a study of response to subunit inactivated influenza vaccine. As regards this clonotype: Its antigen is not known.

TCRdb re-called the RT-PCR reads with MiXCR, one entry per CDR3 protein. The sample yields about 190,000 distinct CDR3 sequences, approximately 15% seen once. Notes on the study in general: Authors suggested that a seasonal influenza vaccination recruits few new T cells each time.

Trimming at V came to 8 bases and at J to 6 bases, leaving 2 bases not matched to a gene. The CDR3 extends over 13 amino acids. Germline assignment: CDR1 MNHEY and CDR2 SVGEGT. Material: CD8+ T cells sorted from PBMCs, obtained more than 4 days after vaccination. V usage is TRBV6-2 or TRBV6-3 and J usage is TRBJ2-3; 13 bases map to TRBD2. This receptor was identified in a man over 45 who received an inactivated influenza vaccine. CDR3 sequence: CASGTSGTDTQYF. The CDR3 DNA sequence: TGTGCCAGCGGGACTAGCGGGACCGATACGCAGTATTTT.